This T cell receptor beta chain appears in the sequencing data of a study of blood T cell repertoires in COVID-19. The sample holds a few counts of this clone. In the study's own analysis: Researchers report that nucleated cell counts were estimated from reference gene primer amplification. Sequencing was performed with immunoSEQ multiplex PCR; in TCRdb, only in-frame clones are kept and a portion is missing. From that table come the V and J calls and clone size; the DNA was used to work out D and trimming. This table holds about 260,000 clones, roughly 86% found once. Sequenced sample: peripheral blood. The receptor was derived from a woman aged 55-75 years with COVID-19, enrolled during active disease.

This CDR3 reads CASSLVRQGDEAFF. The CDR3 DNA reads as TGTGCCAGCAGCTTAGTCCGACAGGGGGATGAAGCTTTCTTT. This chain links TRBV11-1 with TRBJ1-1, with TRBD1 matching 9 bases. The germline V gene has CDR1 SGHAT and CDR2 FQDESV (reference sequence). V gave up 1 base and J gave up 7 bases; unmatched junction bases: 4. The CDR3 totals 14 residues.